The 24 T cell receptor beta chains reported below all come from one sample, sequenced in a study of T cells in tumors after PD-1 blockade. Profiled with immunoSEQ multiplex PCR; TCRdb holds only in-frame clones, not every one. This repertoire shows around 35,000 clones, 73% found once; its top ten account for around 40%. Sample: PBMCs, taken after anti-PD-1 treatment. The receptors were sampled from a human donor with basal cell carcinoma.

The chain employs TRBV7-9 and TRBJ2-7; no clear D. Germline lookup yields CDR1 SEHNR and CDR2 FQNEAQ (reference sequence). The length of the CDR3 is 14 residues. V was cut by 1 base and J by 2 bases, with 9 bases left in between. The CDR3 is CASSLVAPPYEQYF. CDR3 bases: TGTGCCAGCAGCTTAGTCGCCCCTCCCTACGAGCAGTACTTC.

The CDR3, as DNA: TGTGCCAGCAGTCCAGACTCGTACCGCCAGTACTTC. Translated: CASSPDSYRQYF. The rearrangement links TRBV28 to TRBJ2-7, with D hard to call. Trimming shortened V by 5 bases and J by 10 bases, and 15 bases separated the two germline ends. Germline V gives CDR1 MDHEN, CDR2 SYDVKM. This CDR3 comprises 12 residues.

The chain carries TRBV18 and TRBJ2-3, with 7 bases identical to TRBD1. From germline, CDR1 is KGHSH and CDR2 LQKENI. V lost 5 bases and J lost 0; bases outside the gene matches: 5. The CDR3 loop spans 15 amino acids. CDR3 protein: CASSSRTGSTDTQYF. DNA of the CDR3: TGTGCCAGCTCATCCCGGACAGGCAGCACAGATACGCAGTATTTT. Full variable domain (remainder filled in from reference TRBV18 and TRBJ2-3): NAGVMQNPRHLVRRRGQEARLRCSPMKGHSHVYWYRQLPEEGLKFMVYLQKENIIDESGMPKERFSAEFPKEGPSILRIQQVVRGDSAAYFCASSSRTGSTDTQYFGPGTRLTVL.

The chain is built from TRBV7-2 and TRBJ2-3; D is unclear. Trimming took off 5 bases at V and 2 bases at J, with 8 bases between the two ends. From germline, CDR1 is SGHTA and CDR2 FQGNSA. This CDR3 has 13 residues. The CDR3 here is CASSGFNTDTQYF. The CDR3 DNA reads TGTGCCAGCAGCGGCTTTAACACAGATACGCAGTATTTT.

V is TRBV7-9 and J is TRBJ2-3; TRBD2 aligns across 8 bases. Germline CDR1 SEHNR, CDR2 FQNEAQ (reference sequence). The CDR3 contains 15 residues. The junction had 3 bases not matched to a gene; V was cut back by 2 bases and J by 2 bases. In DNA form, the CDR3 reads TGTGCCAGCAGCTTACGAGCGGGAGTCACAGATACGCAGTATTTT. Translating it yields CASSLRAGVTDTQYF.

DNA of the CDR3: TGTGCCAGTGCCCTTTTTGACGAGCAGTACTTC. Protein: CASALFDEQYF. V is TRBV21-1 and J is TRBJ2-7. TRBV21-1 is a pseudogene. The CDR3 spans 11 residues.

The J gene is TRBJ2-2, the V gene TRBV7-2, with 9 bases lining up with TRBD2. With V trimmed by 5 bases and J by 4 bases, 11 bases remained unmatched. This CDR3 region has 17 residues. Germline V CDR1 and CDR2: SGHTA, FQGNSA. The DNA for the CDR3 is TGTGCCAGCAGCGGGCGGGGGGGGCCTCCGGCCACCGGGGAGCTGTTTTTT. Protein: CASSGRGGPPATGELFF.

The chain has TRBV29-1 and TRBJ2-5; unclear D gene. Trimming took off 7 bases at V and 2 bases at J, with 14 bases between the two ends. The germline CDR1 and CDR2 sequences are SQVTM and ANQGSEA. The CDR3 consists of 13 residues. CDR3 amino acids: CSADLSGQETQYF. The CDR3 DNA is TGCAGCGCAGACTTATCCGGACAAGAGACCCAGTACTTC.

The chain combines TRBV18 with TRBJ2-5, with D maybe TRBD2 (6 bases). The V gene's germline CDR1 is KGHSH and CDR2 LQKENI. The CDR3 covers 15 residues. The V end was cut by 1 base, the J end by 1 base, with 10 bases between. The CDR3, as DNA: TGTGCCAGCTCACCACGCGCTAGCGTCCAAGAGACCCAGTACTTC. Translated: CASSPRASVQETQYF.

This clone came up a few times. The V gene is TRBV5-8, the J gene TRBJ1-5; maybe TRBD1 (5 bases). Germline V lookup: CDR1 SGHTS, CDR2 YDEGEE. Trimming left V 1 base short and J 6 bases short, with 14 bases between. The CDR3 is 15 amino acids. CDR3: CASSLFRRGAQPQHF. For the CDR3, the DNA is TGTGCCAGCAGCTTGTTCAGGCGAGGGGCTCAGCCCCAGCATTTT.

The rearrangement joins TRBV19 to TRBJ1-3; the D is unclear. This CDR3 is 15 amino acids long. Deletions cut 6 bases from V and 0 bases from J, with 12 bases between. The germline V gene encodes CDR1 LNHDA and CDR2 SQIVND (reference sequence). The CDR3 loop is CASSPDVFSGNTIYF. The CDR3 nucleotides read TGTGCCAGTAGCCCGGACGTTTTCTCTGGAAACACCATATATTTT.

This clone was found many times. The genes are TRBV4-2 and TRBJ2-3; 9 bases map to TRBD2. Losses at the gene ends were 5 bases for V and 4 bases for J; bases not matched to a gene: 10. The CDR3 extends over 16 amino acids. Germline V lookup: CDR1 LGHNA, CDR2 YNFKEQ. The CDR3, as DNA: TGTGCCAGCAGCTCTCCCCCAGCGGGAGGCCCAGATACGCAGTATTTT. It translates to CASSSPPAGGPDTQYF.

The gene calls are TRBV9 and TRBJ1-1; a weak D match, TRBD1 (5 bases). Germline CDR1 reads SGDLS; CDR2 reads YYNGEE. Trimming took 4 bases from V and 3 from J, leaving 13 bases between them. There are 14 residues in the CDR3. The CDR3 here is CASSFAGKDTEAFF. In DNA form, the CDR3 reads TGTGCCAGCAGCTTCGCAGGGAAAGACACTGAAGCTTTCTTT.

The gene calls are TRBV5-1 and TRBJ2-3; D not resolved. The V gene lost 0 bases and the J gene lost 2 bases, with 1 base spanning the gap. The CDR3 covers 12 residues. CDR1 is SGHRS, CDR2 YFSETQ, per germline. The CDR3 DNA sequence: TGCGCCAGCAGCTTGGTCACAGATACGCAGTATTTT. Encoded protein: CASSLVTDTQYF.

The J gene is TRBJ2-1, the V gene TRBV24-1; D not resolved. The germline V gene encodes CDR1 KGHDR and CDR2 SFDVKD. The length of the CDR3 is 13 residues. V lost 4 bases and J 10 bases, leaving 13 bases between the germline ends. CDR3 loop: CATSDPRLGEQFF. The CDR3 nucleotides are TGTGCCACCAGTGACCCCAGGTTGGGCGAGCAGTTCTTC.

This chain joins TRBV28 and TRBJ2-3, with D maybe TRBD2 (6 bases). The CDR3 covers 14 residues. Looked up from germline, CDR1 is MDHEN and CDR2 is SYDVKM. V lost 5 bases to trimming and J lost 5 bases, with 14 bases between them. The CDR3 loop is CASSRGGPGDTQYF. The CDR3 DNA sequence: TGTGCCAGCAGTCGCGGAGGGCCTGGAGATACGCAGTATTTT.

The table lists this clone with a count of one. J is TRBJ1-2 and V is TRBV11-3; D ambiguous. Germline V gives CDR1 SGHNT, CDR2 YENEEA. V dropped 4 bases and J dropped 4 bases, with 7 bases sitting between them. This CDR3 is built from 12 residues. This CDR3 is CASSSRGYGYTF. CDR3 nucleotides: TGTGCCAGCAGCTCGCGGGGCTATGGCTACACCTTC.

The CDR3, as DNA: TGTGCCAGCAGCGGGGGACAGGGGGCGGCTTTCTTT. Its translation: CASSGGQGAAFF. This chain connects TRBV6-2 or TRBV6-3 to TRBJ1-1, with 12 bases matching TRBD1. CDR3 length equals 12 residues. Unmatched junction bases numbered 4, after V lost 6 bases and J lost 11 bases. Germline assignment: CDR1 MNHEY and CDR2 SVGEGT.

This clone is a singleton in its sample. This chain links TRBV7-6 with TRBJ2-4; D is undetermined. The CDR3 sequence is 14 residues long. V lost 4 bases and J lost 7, with 14 bases in between. CDR1 SGHVS and CDR2 FNYEAQ come from the germline V gene. The CDR3 DNA reads TGTGCCAGCAGCTACGAACCCTTTGGTAACATTCAGTACTTC. Protein: CASSYEPFGNIQYF. The variable domain in full, with the rest retrieved from reference TRBV7-6 and TRBJ2-4, is GAGVSQSPRYKVTKRGQDVALRCDPISGHVSLYWYRQALGQGPEFLTYFNYEAQQDKSGLPNDRFSAERPEGSISTLTIQRTEQRDSAMYRCASSYEPFGNIQYFGAGTRLSVL.

This sequence joins TRBV18 and TRBJ2-1; 12 bases fit TRBD2. Per the germline V gene, CDR1 is KGHSH and CDR2 is LQKENI. V trimming: 5 bases; J trimming: 9 bases; junction bases outside the gene matches: 8. The CDR3 is 15 residues long. The CDR3 DNA follows: TGTGCCAGCTCAGGAACTAGCGGGGGGACCCTTGAGCAGTTCTTC. This sequence encodes CASSGTSGGTLEQFF. Full variable domain (missing parts from reference TRBV18 and TRBJ2-1): NAGVMQNPRHLVRRRGQEARLRCSPMKGHSHVYWYRQLPEEGLKFMVYLQKENIIDESGMPKERFSAEFPKEGPSILRIQQVVRGDSAAYFCASSGTSGGTLEQFFGPGTRLTVL.

This clone was counted a few times. The chain's CDR3 is CASSHGTTKNQPQHF. CDR3 in DNA: TGTGCCAGCAGTCACGGGACAACCAAGAATCAGCCCCAGCATTTT. The genes are TRBV28 and TRBJ1-5, with TRBD1 as a possible D gene (6 bases). Germline-derived CDR1 and CDR2 are MDHEN and SYDVKM. This CDR3 is 15 amino acids long. The V gene lost 5 bases and the J gene lost 4 bases, with 15 bases spanning the gap.

The chain is built from TRBV10-3 and TRBJ2-7; 7 nucleotides agree with TRBD1. Germline V gives CDR1 ENHRY, CDR2 SYGVKD. This CDR3 comprises 11 residues. The V segment lost 8 bases and the J segment 7 bases; nucleotides outside the gene matches: 5. Here the CDR3 DNA reads TGTGCCATCGCCAAACAGGGGGAGCAGTACTTC. It encodes CAIAKQGEQYF.

In this sample, this clone turned up a few times. The chain links TRBV20-1 to TRBJ1-3; the D is unclear. The CDR3 is 12 residues long. Trimming left V 3 bases short and J 0 bases short, with 3 bases between. Germline V lookup: CDR1 DFQATT, CDR2 SNEGSKA (reference sequence). The CDR3 nucleotides read TGCAGTGCTAGTCACTCTGGAAACACCATATATTTT. Its translation: CSASHSGNTIYF.

The chain carries TRBV19 and TRBJ2-7; 10 bases are shared with TRBD1. Germline trimming cut 3 bases from V and 2 bases from J; bases unmatched to any gene: 7. There are 16 residues in the CDR3. The germline V gene encodes CDR1 LNHDA and CDR2 SQIVND (reference sequence). The CDR3 spells CASSISGTGVPYEQYF. CDR3 sequence (DNA): TGTGCCAGTAGTATCTCCGGGACAGGGGTCCCCTACGAGCAGTACTTC.